The present T cell receptor beta chain was sequenced within a study of tissue T cells after allogeneic stem cell transplantation. Overall study results and limits: Across patients, clones rarely overlapped, yet motif clusters were shared tissue-specifically. Within patients, tissue anatomy strongly shaped TCR repertoire composition.

In the case of this clone: Its target is unknown.

The assay was immunoSEQ multiplex PCR, and TCRdb's table has in-frame clones only and misses some. The table shows under 2,500 clones, with approximately 76% occurring only once. V gave up 3 bases and J gave up 2 bases, with 8 bases separating them. The CDR3 has 14 amino acids. Germline values: CDR1 SGHNT, CDR2 YYREEE (reference sequence). The TCR was taken from a male patient aged 35-70 years with steroid-refractory graft-versus-host disease after an allogeneic stem cell transplant. The graft donor may be the source of some T cells. Sequenced here: ileal tissue, sampled at autopsy. The J gene is TRBJ1-4, the V gene TRBV5-4; weak D call: TRBD1 (6 bases). The CDR3 sequence: CASSSQGTNEKLFF. The CDR3 DNA is TGTGCCAGCAGCTCACAGGGCACTAATGAAAAACTGTTTTTT.